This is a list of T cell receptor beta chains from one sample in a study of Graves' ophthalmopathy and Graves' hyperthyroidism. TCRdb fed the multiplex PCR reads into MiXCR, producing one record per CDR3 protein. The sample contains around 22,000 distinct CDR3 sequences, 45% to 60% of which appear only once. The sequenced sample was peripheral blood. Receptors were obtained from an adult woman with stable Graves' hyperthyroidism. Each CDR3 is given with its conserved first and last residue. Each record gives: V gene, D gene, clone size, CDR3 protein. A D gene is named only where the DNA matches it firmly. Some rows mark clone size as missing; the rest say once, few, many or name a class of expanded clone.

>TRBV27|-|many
CASSSTGLDKTQYF
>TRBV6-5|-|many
CASSAGDYNQPQHF
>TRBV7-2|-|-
CASSLSGGGTEQFF
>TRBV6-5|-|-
CASSSSGANVLTF
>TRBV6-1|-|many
CASAGGSGANVLTF
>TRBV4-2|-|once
CASSQIGRGGNAEQFF
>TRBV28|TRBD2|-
CAGSTYRTSGDAYEQYF
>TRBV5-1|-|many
CASSLVSGVDQPQHF
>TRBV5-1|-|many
CASSLTLVWGRNYGYTF
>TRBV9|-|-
CASSKTTENTEAFF
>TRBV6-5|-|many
CASSTTFRNTEAFF
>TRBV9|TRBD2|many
CASSPSLTSGRAKTQYF
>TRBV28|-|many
CASSLRGATQPQHF
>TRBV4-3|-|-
CASSQRGGNRDTQYF
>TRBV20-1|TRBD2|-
CSASGREGLNEQFF
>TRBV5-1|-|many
CASSLAAGNYNEQFF
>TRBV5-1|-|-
CASSLSSSPGELFF
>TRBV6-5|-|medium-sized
CATSSDTYEQYF
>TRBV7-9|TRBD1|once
CASSFWDRVNEQYF
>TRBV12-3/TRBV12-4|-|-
CASRQPGEQFF
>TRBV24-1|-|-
CANGAGTTEQFF
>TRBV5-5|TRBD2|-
CASSLGLAGGPGNEQFF
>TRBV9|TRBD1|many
CASSVEGGGGYLNYGYTF
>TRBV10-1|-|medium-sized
CASKGRGYEQYF
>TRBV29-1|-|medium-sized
CSVNKDGGNTIYF
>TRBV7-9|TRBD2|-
CASSPAGLAGWGRTDTQYF
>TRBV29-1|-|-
CSFGQPDNEQFF
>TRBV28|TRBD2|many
CASSSLAGESSANTGELFF
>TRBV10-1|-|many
CASSELNTEELFF
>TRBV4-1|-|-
CASSPEGRTSGVNVLTF
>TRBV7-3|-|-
CAGSLTRQGRTEAFF
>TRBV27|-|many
CASSPQELRRAFF
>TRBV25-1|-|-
CASSESYVVGTGASYNEQFF
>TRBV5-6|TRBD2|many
CASSRLTSGNEQFF
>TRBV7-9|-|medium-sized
CASSRDHYEQYF
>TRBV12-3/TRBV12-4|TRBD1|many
CASSRQGAMGTEAFF
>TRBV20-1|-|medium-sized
CSASTGINYGYTF
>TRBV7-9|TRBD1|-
CASRGQGITDTQYF
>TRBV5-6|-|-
CASSLLVVTGVDTQYF
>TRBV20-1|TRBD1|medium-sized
CSARDRQGNGYTF
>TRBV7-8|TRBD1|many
CASSPTRTGGSGEKLFF
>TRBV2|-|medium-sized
CASSVGYRYEQYF
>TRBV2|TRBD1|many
CASSEQGASYNEQFF
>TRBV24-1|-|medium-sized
CATSDFAGNTIYF
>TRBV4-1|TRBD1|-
CASSRGTGGVYKQYF
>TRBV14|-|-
CASSQERAWPDTQYF
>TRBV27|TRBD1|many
CASSPRDRGGHEQYF
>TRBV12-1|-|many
CASSFPGQGRETQYF
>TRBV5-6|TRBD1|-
CASSWGQGVTGELFF
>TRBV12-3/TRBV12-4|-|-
CASSPMGRYEQYF
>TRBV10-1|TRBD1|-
CASSDTGDYNEQFF
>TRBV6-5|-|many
CASSYSLSSGANVLTF
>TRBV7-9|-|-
CASSLGRAKNEADETDTQYF
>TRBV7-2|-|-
CASSSRLGSYNEQFF
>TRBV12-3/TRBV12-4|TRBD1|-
CASSLGQGDNEQFF
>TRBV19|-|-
CASSIGTSKGSPLHF
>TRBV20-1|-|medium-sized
CSARVGYSNQPQHF